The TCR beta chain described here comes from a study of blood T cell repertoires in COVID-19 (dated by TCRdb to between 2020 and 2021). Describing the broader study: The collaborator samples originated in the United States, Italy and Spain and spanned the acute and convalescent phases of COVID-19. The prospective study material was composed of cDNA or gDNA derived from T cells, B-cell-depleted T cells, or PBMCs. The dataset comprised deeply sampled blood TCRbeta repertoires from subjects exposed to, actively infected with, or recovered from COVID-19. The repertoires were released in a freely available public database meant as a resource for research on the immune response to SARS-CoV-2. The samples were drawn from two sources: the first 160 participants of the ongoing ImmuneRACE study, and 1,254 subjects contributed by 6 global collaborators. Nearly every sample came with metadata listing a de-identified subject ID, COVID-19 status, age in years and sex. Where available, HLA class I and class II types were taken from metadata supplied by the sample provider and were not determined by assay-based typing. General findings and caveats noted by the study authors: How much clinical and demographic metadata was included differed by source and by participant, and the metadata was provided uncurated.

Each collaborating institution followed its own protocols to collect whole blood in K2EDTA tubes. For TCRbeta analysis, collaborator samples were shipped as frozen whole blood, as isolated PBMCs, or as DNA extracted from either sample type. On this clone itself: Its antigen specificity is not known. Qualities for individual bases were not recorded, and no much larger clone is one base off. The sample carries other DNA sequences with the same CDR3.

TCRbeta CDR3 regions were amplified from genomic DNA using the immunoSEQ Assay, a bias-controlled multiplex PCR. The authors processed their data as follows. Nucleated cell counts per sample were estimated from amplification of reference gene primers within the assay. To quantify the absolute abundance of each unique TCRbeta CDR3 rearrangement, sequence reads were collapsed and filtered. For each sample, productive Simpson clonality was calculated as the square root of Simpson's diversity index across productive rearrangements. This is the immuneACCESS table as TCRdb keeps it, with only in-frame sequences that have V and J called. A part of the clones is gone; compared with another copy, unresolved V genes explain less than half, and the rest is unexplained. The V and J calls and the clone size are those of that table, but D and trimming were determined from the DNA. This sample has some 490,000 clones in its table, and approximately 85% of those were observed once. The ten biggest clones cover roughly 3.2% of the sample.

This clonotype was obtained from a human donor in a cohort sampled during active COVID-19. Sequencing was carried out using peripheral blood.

The nucleotide sequence reads as follows: TGTGCCAGCAGCGTAGGGACATCCAATCAGCCCCAGCATTTT. Translation gives CASSVGTSNQPQHF. The sequence links TRBV9 to TRBJ1-5; the D gene is perhaps TRBD1, on 5 matching bases. V is pared back by 0 bases and J by 3 bases, with 7 bases lying between the germline termini. Via the germline V gene, CDR1 is SGDLS and CDR2 YYNGEE. From cysteine to phenylalanine, the CDR3 is 14 amino acids long. Of the read, only the CDR3 DNA is kept; its 42 bases are in frame from base 1.